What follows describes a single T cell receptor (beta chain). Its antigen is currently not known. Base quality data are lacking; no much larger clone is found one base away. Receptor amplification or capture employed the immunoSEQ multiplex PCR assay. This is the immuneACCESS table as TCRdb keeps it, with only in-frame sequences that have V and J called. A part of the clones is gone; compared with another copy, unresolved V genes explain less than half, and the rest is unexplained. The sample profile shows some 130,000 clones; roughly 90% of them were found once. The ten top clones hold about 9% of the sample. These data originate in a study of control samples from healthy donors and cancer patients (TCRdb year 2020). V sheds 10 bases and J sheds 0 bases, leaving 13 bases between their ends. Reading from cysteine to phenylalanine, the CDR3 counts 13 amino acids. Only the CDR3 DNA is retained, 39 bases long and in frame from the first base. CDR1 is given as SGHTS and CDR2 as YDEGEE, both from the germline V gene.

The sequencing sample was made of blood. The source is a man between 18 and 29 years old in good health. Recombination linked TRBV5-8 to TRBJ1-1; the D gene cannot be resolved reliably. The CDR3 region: CAGRRKMNTEAFF. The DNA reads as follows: TGTGCCGGCCGACGGAAAATGAACACTGAAGCTTTCTTT. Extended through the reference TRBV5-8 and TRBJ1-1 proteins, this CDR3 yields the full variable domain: EAGVTQSPTHLIKTRGQQATLRCSPISGHTSVYWYQQALGLGLQFLLWYDEGEERNRGNFPPRFSGRQFPNYSSELNVNALELEDSALYLCAGRRKMNTEAFFGQGTRLTVV.